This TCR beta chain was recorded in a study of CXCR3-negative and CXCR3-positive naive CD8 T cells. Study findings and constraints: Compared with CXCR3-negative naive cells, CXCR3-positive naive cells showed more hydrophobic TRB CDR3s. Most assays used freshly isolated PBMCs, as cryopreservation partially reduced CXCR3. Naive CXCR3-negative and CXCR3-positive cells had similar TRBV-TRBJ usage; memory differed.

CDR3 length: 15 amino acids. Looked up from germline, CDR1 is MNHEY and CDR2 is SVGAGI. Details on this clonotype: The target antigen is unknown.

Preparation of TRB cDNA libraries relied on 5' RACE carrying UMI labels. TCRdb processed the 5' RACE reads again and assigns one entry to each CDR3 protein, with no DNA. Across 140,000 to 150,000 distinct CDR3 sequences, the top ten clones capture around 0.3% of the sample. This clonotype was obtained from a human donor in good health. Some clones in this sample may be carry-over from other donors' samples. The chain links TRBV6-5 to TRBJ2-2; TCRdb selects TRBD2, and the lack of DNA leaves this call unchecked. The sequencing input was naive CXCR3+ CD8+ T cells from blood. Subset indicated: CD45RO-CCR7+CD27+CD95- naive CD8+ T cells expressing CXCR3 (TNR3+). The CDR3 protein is CASRLAGGSTGELFF.